This is a list of T cell receptor beta chains from one sample in a study of beta chain features in type 1 diabetes. Clones were read by immunoSEQ multiplex PCR, and TCRdb kept only the in-frame ones, dropping some. The sample consists of hundreds of thousands of clones, roughly a sixth of them appearing once. The sample taken for sequencing was naive CD4+ T cells from blood. These TCRs come from a man aged 18 to 29 in good health. CDR3s include the opening cysteine and the closing phenylalanine or tryptophan. A D gene is named only where the DNA matches it firmly. The size of a clone is reported for some rows only, either as once, few or many, or as a class for expanded clones.

V gene	clone size	D gene	J gene	CDR3 protein	CDR3 DNA
TRBV23-1	-	TRBD2	TRBJ2-7	CASSQWEGPESAGQTYEQYF	TGCGCCAGCAGTCAATGGGAGGGGCCCGAGTCGGCAGGCCAGACCTACGAGCAGTACTTC
TRBV28	-	-	TRBJ1-1	CASSFTGRPTEAFF	TGTGCCAGCAGTTTTACAGGGAGGCCCACTGAAGCTTTCTTT
TRBV4-3	few	-	TRBJ1-2	CASSPRRDGLSFYGYTF	TGCGCCAGCAGCCCTCGGAGGGACGGGCTATCCTTTTATGGCTACACCTTC
TRBV19	-	TRBD1	TRBJ2-7	CASSIRTGFSYEQYF	TGTGCCAGTAGTATCAGGACAGGGTTTTCCTACGAGCAGTACTTC
TRBV6-5	-	TRBD2	TRBJ2-4	CASSYLPGLAFFIQYF	TGTGCCAGCAGTTACCTTCCGGGACTAGCTTTTTTCATTCAGTACTTC
TRBV9	few	-	TRBJ1-6	CASSPIDSYNSPLHF	TGTGCCAGCAGCCCAATCGACAGCTATAATTCACCCCTCCACTTT
TRBV18	few	-	TRBJ2-2	CASSPTSMAGELFF	TGTGCCAGCTCACCAACTTCAATGGCCGGGGAGCTGTTTTTT
TRBV27	-	-	TRBJ2-7	CASTWRGASSYEQYF	TGTGCCAGCACCTGGAGGGGCGCGAGCTCCTACGAGCAGTACTTC
TRBV7-2	few	TRBD1	TRBJ2-6	CASSGQGSGANVLTF	TGTGCCAGCAGCGGACAGGGAAGCGGGGCCAACGTCCTGACTTTC
TRBV15	-	-	TRBJ1-1	CATSRDPQATEAFF	TGTGCCACCAGCAGAGATCCACAGGCCACTGAAGCTTTCTTT
TRBV28	-	-	TRBJ1-3	CASRAGSSGNTIYF	TGTGCCAGCAGAGCAGGGAGCTCTGGAAACACCATATATTTT
TRBV15	-	-	TRBJ1-2	CATSRDLGRDDYGYTF	TGTGCCACCAGCAGAGATCTGGGCAGGGATGACTATGGCTACACCTTC
TRBV4-1	-	TRBD2	TRBJ2-2	CASSLFFSGGRVYTGELFF	TGCGCCAGCAGCCTCTTTTTTTCGGGCGGGAGGGTCTACACCGGGGAGCTGTTTTTT
TRBV5-1	-	-	TRBJ1-6	CASSLEARHSPLHF	TGCGCCAGCAGCTTGGAGGCCCGGCACTCACCCCTCCACTTT
TRBV25-1	few	-	TRBJ1-1	CASSEAGLNTEAFF	TGTGCCAGCAGTGAAGCAGGATTGAACACTGAAGCTTTCTTT
TRBV28	few	-	TRBJ2-3	CASSPTTDTQYF	TGTGCCAGCAGTCCAACCACAGATACGCAGTATTTT
TRBV4-3	-	TRBD1	TRBJ1-2	CASSRSFQGAQPIGYTF	TGCGCCAGCAGCCGATCCTTTCAGGGGGCTCAGCCCATTGGCTACACCTTC
TRBV28	few	-	TRBJ2-5	CASSSTETQYF	TGTGCCAGCAGTTCTACAGAGACCCAGTACTTC
TRBV6-5	few	-	TRBJ2-1	CASSPGPYNEQFF	TGTGCCAGCTCCCCCGGACCCTACAATGAGCAGTTCTTC
TRBV7-2	-	TRBD2	TRBJ2-5	CASSLGSQASGRGETQYF	TGTGCCAGCAGCTTAGGGTCCCAGGCTAGCGGTCGGGGGGAGACCCAGTACTTC
TRBV7-2	-	-	TRBJ2-7	CASSLAVFGFGEQYF	TGTGCCAGCAGCTTAGCAGTTTTCGGTTTCGGCGAGCAGTACTTC